This entry lists 6 T cell receptor beta chains sequenced from one sample in a study of shared clonotypes between healthy human individuals (dated by TCRdb to the early 2020s). The library was built by means of the immunoSEQ multiplex PCR assay. The immuneACCESS repertoire file appears here via TCRdb, limited to in-frame rearrangements. These files lack a portion of the clones; in checked studies, under half of the deficit traces to unresolved V genes, and the cause of the others is not known. The sample table shows about 490,000 clones, and 81% are seen once. The top ten hold 12% of the sample. Sequencing was performed on PBMCs. The origin of the receptors is a woman aged 40 to 49 in good health. Some clones in this sample may be carry-over from other donors' samples.

CDR3 residues: CASRTGTGWSTGELFF. CDR3 coding DNA: TGTGCCAGCCGAACTGGGACAGGGTGGAGCACCGGGGAGCTGTTTTTT. The chain couples TRBV28 to TRBJ2-2; 9 bases are a match to TRBD1. V lost 8 bases to trimming and J lost 4 bases; unmatched junction nucleotides: 11. Germline CDR1 MDHEN, CDR2 SYDVKM. The CDR3 extends over 16 amino acids.

This chain uses TRBV10-3 with TRBJ2-2; a weak D match, TRBD2 (5 bases). Trimming took 3 bases from V and 6 from J, leaving 14 bases between them. The CDR3 totals 15 residues. Germline CDR1 ENHRY, CDR2 SYGVKD. The CDR3 nucleotides are TGTGCCATCAGTGATAGAGGGAAGGGTCCCGGGGAGCTGTTTTTT. Translating it yields CAISDRGKGPGELFF.

The V call is TRBV2, the J call TRBJ2-3, with D tentatively TRBD2 (6 bases). Per germline, CDR1 SNHLY and CDR2 FYNNEI. V was clipped by 7 bases and J by 4 bases, with 9 bases between them. The CDR3 extends over 12 amino acids. CDR3 residues: CASTDYPDTQYF. CDR3 coding DNA: TGTGCCAGCACGGACTACCCAGATACGCAGTATTTT.

The chain couples TRBV7-8 to TRBJ2-3; D is possibly TRBD2 (6 bases). Deletions cut 1 base from V and 4 bases from J, with 15 bases between. The CDR3 is 16 amino acids. Germline-derived CDR1 and CDR2 are SGHVS and FQNEAQ. CDR3 nucleotides: TGTGCCAGCAGCTTAGTGACCGGGGGTGTTGCAGATACGCAGTATTTT. This encodes CASSLVTGGVADTQYF.

The V call is TRBV27, the J call TRBJ1-1; D uncertain. This CDR3 contains 16 residues. Germline-derived CDR1 and CDR2 are MNHEY and SMNVEV (reference sequence). V was cut by 4 bases and J by 0 bases, with 15 bases left in between. The DNA for the CDR3 is TGTGCCAGCAGTTCACTTAGAACTGGAGTGAACACTGAAGCTTTCTTT. Translation: CASSSLRTGVNTEAFF.

This clone was detected ten times or more. This CDR3 is also generated by other DNA sequences in the sample. The chain recombines TRBV2 with TRBJ2-3; D unclear. Germline V gene data show CDR1 as SNHLY and CDR2 as FYNNEI. V dropped 5 bases and J dropped 4 bases, with 7 bases sitting between them. The CDR3 totals 12 residues. The DNA for the CDR3 is TGTGCCAGCAGTTGGCCCGCAGATACGCAGTATTTT. Protein: CASSWPADTQYF.